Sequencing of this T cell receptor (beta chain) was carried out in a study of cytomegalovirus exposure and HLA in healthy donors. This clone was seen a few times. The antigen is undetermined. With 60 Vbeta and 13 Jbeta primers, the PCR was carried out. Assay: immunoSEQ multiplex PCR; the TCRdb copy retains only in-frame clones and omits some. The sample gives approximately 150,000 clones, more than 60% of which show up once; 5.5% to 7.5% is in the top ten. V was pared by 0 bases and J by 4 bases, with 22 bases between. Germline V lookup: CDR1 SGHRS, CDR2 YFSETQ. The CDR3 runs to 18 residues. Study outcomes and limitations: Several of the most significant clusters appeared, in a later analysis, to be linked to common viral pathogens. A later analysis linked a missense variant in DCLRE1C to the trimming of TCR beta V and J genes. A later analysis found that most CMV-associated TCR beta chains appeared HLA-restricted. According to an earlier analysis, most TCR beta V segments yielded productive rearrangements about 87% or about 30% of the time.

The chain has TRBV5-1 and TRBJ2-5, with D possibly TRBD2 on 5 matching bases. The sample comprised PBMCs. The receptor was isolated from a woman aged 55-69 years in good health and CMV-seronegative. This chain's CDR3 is CASSLALRRGSFLETQYF. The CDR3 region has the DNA TGCGCCAGCAGCTTGGCCCTCCGCCGGGGAAGTTTCCTAGAGACCCAGTACTTC.